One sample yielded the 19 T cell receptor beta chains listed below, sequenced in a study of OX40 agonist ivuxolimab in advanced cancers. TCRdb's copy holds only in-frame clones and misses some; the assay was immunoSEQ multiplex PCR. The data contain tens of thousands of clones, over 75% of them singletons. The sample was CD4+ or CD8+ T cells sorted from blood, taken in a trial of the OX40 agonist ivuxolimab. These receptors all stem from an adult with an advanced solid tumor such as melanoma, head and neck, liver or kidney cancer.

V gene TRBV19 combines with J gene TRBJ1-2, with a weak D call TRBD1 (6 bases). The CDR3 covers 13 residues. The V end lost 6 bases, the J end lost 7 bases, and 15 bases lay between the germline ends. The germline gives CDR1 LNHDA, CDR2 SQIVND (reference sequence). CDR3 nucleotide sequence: TGTGCCAGTAGAGTGTGGCAGGGGTCTGGCTACACCTTC. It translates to CASRVWQGSGYTF. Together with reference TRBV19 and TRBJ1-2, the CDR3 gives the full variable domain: DGGITQSPKYLFRKEGQNVTLSCEQNLNHDAMYWYRQDPGQGLRLIYYSQIVNDFQKGDIAEGYSVSREKKESFPLTVTSAQKNPTAFYLCASRVWQGSGYTFGSGTRLTVV.

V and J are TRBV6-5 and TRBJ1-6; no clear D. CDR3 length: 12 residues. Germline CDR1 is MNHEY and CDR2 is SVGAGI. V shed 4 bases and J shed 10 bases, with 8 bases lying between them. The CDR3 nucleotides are TGTGCCAGCAGTTTAATGGGGTCACCCCTCCACTTT. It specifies CASSLMGSPLHF.

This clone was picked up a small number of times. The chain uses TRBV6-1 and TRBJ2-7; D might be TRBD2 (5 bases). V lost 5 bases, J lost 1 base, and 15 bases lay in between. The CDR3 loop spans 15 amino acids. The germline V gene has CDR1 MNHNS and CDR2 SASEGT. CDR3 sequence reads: CASSRGLLSSYEQYF. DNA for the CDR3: TGTGCCAGCAGTCGCGGGCTACTGTCTTCCTACGAGCAGTACTTC.

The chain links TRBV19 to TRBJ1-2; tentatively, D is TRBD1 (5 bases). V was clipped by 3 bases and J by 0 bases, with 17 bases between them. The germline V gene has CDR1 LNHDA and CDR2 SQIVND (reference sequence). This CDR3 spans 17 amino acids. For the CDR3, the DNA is TGTGCCAGTAGTATTAACCGGAGGGGTACCTCTAACTATGGCTACACCTTC. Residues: CASSINRRGTSNYGYTF.

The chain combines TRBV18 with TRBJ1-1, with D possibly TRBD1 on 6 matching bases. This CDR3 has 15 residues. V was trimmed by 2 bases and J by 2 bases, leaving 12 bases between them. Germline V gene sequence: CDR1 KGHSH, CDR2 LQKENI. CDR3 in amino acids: CASSPEVRGNTEAFF. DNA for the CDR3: TGTGCCAGCTCACCAGAGGTCAGGGGAAACACTGAAGCTTTCTTT.

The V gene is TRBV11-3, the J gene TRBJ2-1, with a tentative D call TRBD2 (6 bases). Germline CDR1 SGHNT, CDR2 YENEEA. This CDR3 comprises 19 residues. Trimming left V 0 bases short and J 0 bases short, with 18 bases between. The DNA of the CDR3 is TGTGCCAGCAGCTTAGATAGAATTACGGGAGCGGGCTCCTACAATGAGCAGTTCTTC. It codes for CASSLDRITGAGSYNEQFF.

The CDR3 DNA reads as TGTGCCAGCAGTGACAGGGGGCGCGGTGAAAAACTGTTTTTT. Translation: CASSDRGRGEKLFF. The chain is built from TRBV6-1 and TRBJ1-4; 8 bases are shared with TRBD1. Trimming removed 3 bases from V and 7 bases from J; junction bases left unmatched: 4. Germline CDR1 and CDR2: MNHNS and SASEGT. The CDR3 consists of 14 residues.

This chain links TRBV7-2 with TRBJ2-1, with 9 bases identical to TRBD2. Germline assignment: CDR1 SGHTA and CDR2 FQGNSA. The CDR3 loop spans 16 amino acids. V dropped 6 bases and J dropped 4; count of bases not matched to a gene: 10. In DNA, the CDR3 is TGTGCCAGCAGTATAGCGGGCGGGAGGGGGTACAATGAGCAGTTCTTC. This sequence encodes CASSIAGGRGYNEQFF.

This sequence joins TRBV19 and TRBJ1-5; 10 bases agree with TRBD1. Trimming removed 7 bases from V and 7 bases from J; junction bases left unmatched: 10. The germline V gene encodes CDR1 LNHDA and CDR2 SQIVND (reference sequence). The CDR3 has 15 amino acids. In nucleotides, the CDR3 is TGTGCCAGTACCTTAGACAGGGGGCAGTGGCAGCCCCAGCATTTT. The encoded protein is CASTLDRGQWQPQHF.

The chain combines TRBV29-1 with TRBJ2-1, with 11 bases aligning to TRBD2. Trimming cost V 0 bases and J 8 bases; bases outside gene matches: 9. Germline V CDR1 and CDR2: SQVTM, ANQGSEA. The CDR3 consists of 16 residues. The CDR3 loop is CSVEDTLAGGRDEQFF. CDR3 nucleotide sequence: TGCAGCGTTGAAGATACCCTAGCGGGAGGAAGAGATGAGCAGTTCTTC.

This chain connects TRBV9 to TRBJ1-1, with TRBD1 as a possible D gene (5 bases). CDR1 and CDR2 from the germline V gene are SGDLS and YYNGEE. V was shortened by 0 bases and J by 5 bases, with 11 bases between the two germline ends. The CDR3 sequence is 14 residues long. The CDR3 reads CASSVDGGGTEAFF. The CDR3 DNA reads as TGTGCCAGCAGCGTAGATGGGGGAGGGACTGAAGCTTTCTTT.

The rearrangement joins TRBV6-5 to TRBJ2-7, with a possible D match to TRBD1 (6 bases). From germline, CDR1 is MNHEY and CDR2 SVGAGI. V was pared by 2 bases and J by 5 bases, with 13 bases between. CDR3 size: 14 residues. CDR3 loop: CASSYLDSTHEQYF. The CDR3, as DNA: TGTGCCAGCAGTTACCTGGACAGTACCCACGAGCAGTACTTC.

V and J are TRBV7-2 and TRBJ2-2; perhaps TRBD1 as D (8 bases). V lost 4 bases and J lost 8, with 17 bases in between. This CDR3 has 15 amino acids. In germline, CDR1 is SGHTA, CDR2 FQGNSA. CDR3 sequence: CASSSQQGGFGELFF. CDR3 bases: TGTGCCAGCAGCTCCCAACAGGGGGGGTTTGGGGAGCTGTTTTTT.

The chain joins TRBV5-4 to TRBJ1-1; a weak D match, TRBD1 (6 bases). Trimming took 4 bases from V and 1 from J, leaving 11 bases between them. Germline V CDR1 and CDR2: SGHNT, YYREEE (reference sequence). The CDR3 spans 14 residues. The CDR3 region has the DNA TGTGCCAGCAGCGGGGGCCTAGCGAACACTGAAGCTTTCTTT. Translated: CASSGGLANTEAFF. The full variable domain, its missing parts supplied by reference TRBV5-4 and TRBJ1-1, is ETGVTQSPTHLIKTRGQQVTLRCSSQSGHNTVSWYQQALGQGPQFIFQYYREEENGRGNFPPRFSGLQFPNYSSELNVNALELDDSALYLCASSGGLANTEAFFGQGTRLTVV.

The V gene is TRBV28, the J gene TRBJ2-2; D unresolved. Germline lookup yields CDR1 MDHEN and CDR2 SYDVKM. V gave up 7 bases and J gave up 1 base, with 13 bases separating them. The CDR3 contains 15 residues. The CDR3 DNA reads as TGTGCCAGCACCCCACGTGGGGAGAACACCGGGGAGCTGTTTTTT. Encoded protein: CASTPRGENTGELFF.

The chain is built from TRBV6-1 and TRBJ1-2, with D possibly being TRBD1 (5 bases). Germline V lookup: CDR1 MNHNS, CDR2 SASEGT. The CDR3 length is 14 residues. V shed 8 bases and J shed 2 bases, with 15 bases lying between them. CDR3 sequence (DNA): TGTGCCAGCGCACAGGCGCGGGGGAACTATGGCTACACCTTC. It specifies CASAQARGNYGYTF.

The CDR3 bases are TGTGCCAGCAGGCCGGGCCGCTCTGGGGCCAACGTCCTGACTTTC. This gives the protein CASRPGRSGANVLTF. The chain links TRBV25-1 to TRBJ2-6; D call uncertain. The CDR3 has 15 amino acids. Germline CDR1 MGHDK, CDR2 SYGVNS. Deletions cut 6 bases from V and 0 bases from J, with 9 bases between.

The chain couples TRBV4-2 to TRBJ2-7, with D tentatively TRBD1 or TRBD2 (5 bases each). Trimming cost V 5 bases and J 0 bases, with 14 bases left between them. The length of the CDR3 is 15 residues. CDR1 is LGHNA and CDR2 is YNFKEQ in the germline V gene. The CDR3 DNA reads TGTGCCAGCAGCATGGGACCTCCGCTCTCCTACGAGCAGTACTTC. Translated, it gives CASSMGPPLSYEQYF.

The CDR3 loop reads CASSIARSPSGELFF. The CDR3 nucleotides are TGTGCCAGTAGTATAGCCAGATCACCTTCAGGGGAGCTGTTTTTT. The genes are TRBV19 and TRBJ2-2; no firm D call. Germline lookup yields CDR1 LNHDA and CDR2 SQIVND (reference sequence). Between the trimmed V and J ends, which lost 1 base and 8 bases, there was a span of 14 bases. The CDR3 is 15 amino acids.